This T cell receptor beta chain stems from a study of blood T cell repertoires in COVID-19. Study-level background: Specimens from acute and convalescent COVID-19 originated in the United States, Italy and Spain. The analysed material was cDNA or gDNA that came from T cells, B-cell-depleted T cells, or PBMCs.

V was cut by 0 bases and J by 0 bases, with 11 bases left in between. This CDR3 contains 16 residues. Germline V lookup: CDR1 LGHNA, CDR2 YSLEER. Under the authors' procedure: Amplifying reference gene primers gave estimates of nucleated cell counts. TCRdb keeps only in-frame clones here, not all; method: immunoSEQ multiplex PCR. D and trimming were read from the DNA, whereas the V and J calls and clone size are those reported in that table. Of about 83,000 clones listed, around nine tenths are singletons. Sequenced sample: peripheral blood. The chain is built from TRBV4-3 and TRBJ1-1; no clear D. The source of this sequence is a woman aged 80 or older with active or convalescent COVID-19. CDR3 nucleotide sequence: TGCGCCAGCAGCCAAGAAAGACATACCATGAACACTGAAGCTTTCTTT. Its translation: CASSQERHTMNTEAFF.